This entry lists 14 T cell receptor beta chains sequenced from one sample in a study of molecular identifiers for immune sequencing clone quantification. One entry per CDR3 protein, called by TCRdb with MiXCR from the PCR reads. The sample has about 330,000 distinct CDR3 sequences, 24% seen once. The sample comprised naive CD8+ T cells from blood, with Jurkat cell RNA spiked in. Sample subset: FACS-sorted CD8+CD4-CCR7+CD45RA+ naive T cells. These receptors were obtained from a human donor in good health. Some libraries in this study had Jurkat cell RNA spiked in.

With respect to this clonotype: A much bigger clone sits one base away, suggesting this may be a read error. The chain has TRBV12-3 or TRBV12-4 and TRBJ2-7; perhaps TRBD2 as D (5 bases). The CDR3 has 13 amino acids. In DNA, the CDR3 is TGTGCCAGCTGTTTTACACGGGATTCCTGGCAGTACTTC. Amino acids: CASCFTRDSWQYF.

J is TRBJ1-4 and V is TRBV27; D ambiguous. This CDR3 spans 13 amino acids. Trimming stripped 4 bases from V and 8 bases from J, with 11 bases between. Germline V gene data show CDR1 as MNHEY and CDR2 as SMNVEV (reference sequence). CDR3: CASSYQVGEKLFF. As DNA, the CDR3 is TGTGCCAGCAGTTACCAAGTAGGCGAAAAACTGTTTTTT.

The V gene is TRBV14, the J gene TRBJ1-2, with TRBD1 matching 8 bases. V trimming: 2 bases; J trimming: 4 bases; junction bases outside the gene matches: 18. CDR1 is SGHDN, CDR2 FVKESK, per germline. This CDR3 comprises 19 residues. CDR3 in DNA: TGTGCCAGCAGCCAACCACCGAATATCAGGGGGCCCAATACCTATGGCTACACCTTC. Encoded protein: CASSQPPNIRGPNTYGYTF.

V and J are TRBV12-3 or TRBV12-4 and TRBJ1-1; maybe TRBD1 (6 bases). The CDR3 totals 13 residues. Trimming cost V 6 bases and J 11 bases, with 19 bases left between them. The CDR3 loop reads CASRGWGAADAFF. CDR3 DNA: TGTGCCAGCAGGGGGTGGGGGGCGGCAGATGCTTTCTTT.

This clonotype was detected only a few times. V and J are TRBV7-9 and TRBJ2-3; D gene uncertain. Trimming took off 4 bases at V and 6 bases at J, with 5 bases between the two ends. CDR3 length: 11 residues. Per germline, CDR1 SEHNR and CDR2 FQNEAQ (reference sequence). DNA for the CDR3: TGTGCCAGCAGCTCGATGGATACGCAGTATTTT. This sequence encodes CASSSMDTQYF.

This clonotype was found many times. The chain couples TRBV27 to TRBJ1-1; TRBD1 is a possible D gene (6 bases). Germline loops: CDR1 MNHEY, CDR2 SMNVEV (reference sequence). CDR3 length equals 13 residues. V was trimmed by 5 bases and J by 3 bases, leaving 10 bases between them. Here the CDR3 reads CASSHGQHTEAFF. For the CDR3, the DNA is TGTGCCAGCAGTCATGGACAGCACACTGAAGCTTTCTTT.

This clonotype was observed many times. This rearrangement joins TRBV7-2 to TRBJ1-1, with a possible D match to TRBD1 (5 bases). Deletions cut 2 bases from V and 2 bases from J, with 9 bases between. Per the germline V gene, CDR1 is SGHTA and CDR2 is FQGNSA. There are 14 residues in the CDR3. CDR3 sequence reads: CASSLFGANTEAFF. The CDR3 DNA follows: TGTGCCAGCAGCTTATTTGGGGCCAACACTGAAGCTTTCTTT.

The sample holds a few counts of this clonotype. The rearrangement links TRBV27 to TRBJ2-7, with 9 bases that match TRBD2. This CDR3 region has 15 residues. Germline V gene data show CDR1 as MNHEY and CDR2 as SMNVEV (reference sequence). Trimming at V came to 5 bases and at J to 5 bases, leaving 10 bases not matched to a gene. The CDR3 DNA reads TGTGCCAGCAGTCTGACTAGCGGCCTAGTCCACGAGCAGTACTTC. Encoded protein: CASSLTSGLVHEQYF.

This clonotype showed up just a few times. The chain uses TRBV6-6 and TRBJ2-5; 9 bases match TRBD2. Germline V gene sequence: CDR1 MNHNY, CDR2 SVGAGI (reference sequence). Germline trimming cut 2 bases from V and 3 bases from J; bases unmatched to any gene: 4. This CDR3 is 15 amino acids long. CDR3 protein: CASSYEGGGEETQYF. The CDR3, as DNA: TGTGCCAGCAGTTACGAGGGCGGGGGGGAAGAGACCCAGTACTTC.

Only a few counts were recorded for this clonotype. The rearrangement uses TRBV6-2 or TRBV6-3 and TRBJ2-1, with D unresolved. The CDR3 loop spans 11 amino acids. V lost 2 bases and J 8 bases, leaving 4 bases between the germline ends. From germline, CDR1 is MNHEY and CDR2 SVGEGT. CDR3 nucleotides: TGTGCCAGCAGTTACATTGATGAGCAGTTCTTC. Translation: CASSYIDEQFF.

The table lists this clonotype with many counts. The chain couples TRBV27 to TRBJ2-5, with D uncertain. This CDR3 region has 15 residues. V gave up 0 bases and J gave up 1 base, with 9 bases separating them. Germline assignment: CDR1 MNHEY and CDR2 SMNVEV (reference sequence). CDR3 DNA sequence: TGTGCCAGCAGTTTATCTGGGTTCCCCCAAGAGACCCAGTACTTC. Translation gives CASSLSGFPQETQYF.

This clonotype was counted ten times or more. The chain has TRBV19 and TRBJ2-3, with 9 bases lining up with TRBD1. Germline CDR1 reads LNHDA; CDR2 reads SQIVND (reference sequence). There are 15 residues in the CDR3. With 5 bases clipped from V and 5 bases from J, the junction kept 8 bases outside the gene matches. The CDR3 here is CASSEKGQGLDTQYF. The CDR3 DNA sequence: TGTGCCAGTAGTGAAAAAGGACAGGGGTTAGATACGCAGTATTTT.

This clonotype turned up a few times. V usage is TRBV4-1 and J usage is TRBJ2-2; no reliable D call. This CDR3 has 18 residues. Germline CDR1 reads MGHRA; CDR2 reads YSYEKL. V lost 0 bases and J lost 1, with 15 bases in between. The CDR3 region is CASSQDLFQRLNTGELFF. CDR3 nucleotides: TGCGCCAGCAGCCAAGATTTATTCCAGCGATTGAACACCGGGGAGCTGTTTTTT.

In this sample, this clonotype turned up a few times. The chain couples TRBV6-5 to TRBJ2-7, with a weak D call TRBD1 (6 bases). Germline V gene lookup returns CDR1 MNHEY and CDR2 SVGAGI. Trimming took off 5 bases at V and 3 bases at J, with 17 bases between the two ends. The CDR3 contains 15 residues. The CDR3 is CASSETGTPYYEQYF. DNA of the CDR3: TGTGCCAGCAGTGAAACCGGGACACCGTACTACGAGCAGTACTTC.